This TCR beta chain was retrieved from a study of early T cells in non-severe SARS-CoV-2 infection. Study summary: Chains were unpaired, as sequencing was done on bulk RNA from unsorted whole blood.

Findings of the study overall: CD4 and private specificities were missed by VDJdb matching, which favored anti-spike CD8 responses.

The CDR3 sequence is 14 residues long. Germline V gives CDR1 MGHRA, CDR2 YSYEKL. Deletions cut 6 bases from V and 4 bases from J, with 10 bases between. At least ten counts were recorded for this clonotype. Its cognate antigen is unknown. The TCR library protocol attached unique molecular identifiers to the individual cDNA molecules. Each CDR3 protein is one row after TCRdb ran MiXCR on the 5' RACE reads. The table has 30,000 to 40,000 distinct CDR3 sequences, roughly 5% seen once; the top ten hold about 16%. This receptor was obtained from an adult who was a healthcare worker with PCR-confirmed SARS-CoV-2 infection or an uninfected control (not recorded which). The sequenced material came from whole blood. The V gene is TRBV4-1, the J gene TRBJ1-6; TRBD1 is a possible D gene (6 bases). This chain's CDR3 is CASSEGGYNSPLHF. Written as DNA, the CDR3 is TGCGCCAGCAGTGAAGGGGGGTATAATTCACCCCTCCACTTT.